These T cell receptor beta chains were read from a single sample in a study of OX40 agonist ivuxolimab in advanced cancers. Sequencing was performed with immunoSEQ multiplex PCR; in TCRdb, only in-frame clones are kept and a portion is missing. The table includes 55,000 to 85,000 clones, 86% detected once. The sample consisted of CD4+ or CD8+ T cells sorted from blood, taken in a trial of the OX40 agonist ivuxolimab. Receptors originate from an adult with an advanced solid tumor such as melanoma, head and neck, liver or kidney cancer. Each CDR3 is given with its conserved first and last residue. Fields, in order: V gene, D gene, J gene, CDR3 protein. D genes are given only for firm matches.

V gene: TRBV5-6; D gene: NA; J gene: TRBJ2-5; CDR3 protein: CASSLRTGETQYF
V gene: TRBV29-1; D gene: TRBD2; J gene: TRBJ2-3; CDR3 protein: CSVVLAGGTDTQYF
V gene: TRBV28; D gene: TRBD1; J gene: TRBJ2-7; CDR3 protein: CASSLGTGAYEQYF
V gene: TRBV28; D gene: NA; J gene: TRBJ2-2; CDR3 protein: CASTGQPNTGELFF
V gene: TRBV4-1; D gene: TRBD2; J gene: TRBJ2-1; CDR3 protein: CASSRLAGGPNEQFF
V gene: TRBV7-9; D gene: NA; J gene: TRBJ1-1; CDR3 protein: CASSYGRINTEAFF
V gene: TRBV6-5; D gene: TRBD1; J gene: TRBJ2-1; CDR3 protein: CASTLTGAFNEQFF
V gene: TRBV7-3; D gene: TRBD2; J gene: TRBJ2-1; CDR3 protein: CASSSNSGGAYNEQFF
V gene: TRBV4-2; D gene: TRBD2; J gene: TRBJ2-3; CDR3 protein: CASSHGTLAGGTDTQYF
V gene: TRBV5-8; D gene: TRBD2; J gene: TRBJ2-5; CDR3 protein: CASSLVGGETQYF
V gene: TRBV18; D gene: NA; J gene: TRBJ2-2; CDR3 protein: CASSPGLVGGELFF
V gene: TRBV7-3; D gene: NA; J gene: TRBJ1-2; CDR3 protein: CASSLTLAGGGYTF
V gene: TRBV5-8; D gene: NA; J gene: TRBJ2-1; CDR3 protein: CASSYGLYEQFF
V gene: TRBV14; D gene: NA; J gene: TRBJ1-6; CDR3 protein: CASSPEGSVGPPLHF
V gene: TRBV10-3; D gene: NA; J gene: TRBJ2-3; CDR3 protein: CAISVGTWDTNTQYF
V gene: TRBV4-2; D gene: NA; J gene: TRBJ1-1; CDR3 protein: CASSQEGQGMNTEAFF
V gene: TRBV5-8; D gene: NA; J gene: TRBJ2-4; CDR3 protein: CASTPGLSNIQYF
V gene: TRBV2; D gene: NA; J gene: TRBJ1-5; CDR3 protein: CASSEGAAGQPQHF
V gene: TRBV27; D gene: NA; J gene: TRBJ1-2; CDR3 protein: CASSFLGADYGYTF
V gene: TRBV7-6; D gene: NA; J gene: TRBJ2-4; CDR3 protein: CASSLENPPTSNIQYF
V gene: TRBV7-2; D gene: NA; J gene: TRBJ2-3; CDR3 protein: CASSLEGAGLTDTQYF
V gene: TRBV25-1; D gene: TRBD1; J gene: TRBJ1-4; CDR3 protein: CASDMTGDNEKLFF
V gene: TRBV30; D gene: TRBD2; J gene: TRBJ2-1; CDR3 protein: CAWMRATSGGAGEQFF
V gene: TRBV2; D gene: NA; J gene: TRBJ2-3; CDR3 protein: CASNRQATSTDTQYF
V gene: TRBV15; D gene: TRBD1; J gene: TRBJ1-4; CDR3 protein: CATSSPRQGFNEKLFF
V gene: TRBV7-2; D gene: NA; J gene: TRBJ2-5; CDR3 protein: CASSQGGESQETQYF
V gene: TRBV28; D gene: TRBD1; J gene: TRBJ2-7; CDR3 protein: CASLDRDRVEQYF
V gene: TRBV30; D gene: TRBD1; J gene: TRBJ2-2; CDR3 protein: CAWSVQGGTGELFF
V gene: TRBV7-6; D gene: NA; J gene: TRBJ1-5; CDR3 protein: CASSLGGGNNQPQHF
V gene: TRBV5-4; D gene: NA; J gene: TRBJ2-5; CDR3 protein: CASSPGPGRSNQETQYF
V gene: TRBV18; D gene: NA; J gene: TRBJ2-5; CDR3 protein: CASSDFGGGETQYF
V gene: TRBV7-3; D gene: NA; J gene: TRBJ1-2; CDR3 protein: CASSRSGLSNYGYTF
V gene: TRBV4-2; D gene: TRBD1; J gene: TRBJ1-2; CDR3 protein: CASSQTGQGVYGYTF
V gene: TRBV7-3; D gene: NA; J gene: TRBJ1-2; CDR3 protein: CASSLGFNYGYTF
V gene: TRBV5-4; D gene: NA; J gene: TRBJ1-5; CDR3 protein: CASSLAGQGGNQPQHF